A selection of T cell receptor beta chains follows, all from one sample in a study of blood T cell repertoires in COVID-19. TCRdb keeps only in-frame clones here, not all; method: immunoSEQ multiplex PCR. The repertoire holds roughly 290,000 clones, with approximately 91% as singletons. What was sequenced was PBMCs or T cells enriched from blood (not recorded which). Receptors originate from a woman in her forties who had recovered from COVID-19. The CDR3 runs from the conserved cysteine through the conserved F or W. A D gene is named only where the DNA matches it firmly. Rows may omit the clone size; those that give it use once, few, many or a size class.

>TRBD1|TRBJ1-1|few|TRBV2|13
TGTGCCAGCAGGGGGACAGGCCTGGGGGAAGCTTTCTTT
CASRGTGLGEAFF
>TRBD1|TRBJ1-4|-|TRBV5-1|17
TGCGCCAGCAGAAGGGGACAGCCAATGATACTGAATGAAAAACTGTTTTTT
CASRRGQPMILNEKLFF
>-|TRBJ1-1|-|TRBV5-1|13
TGCGCCAGCACCACAGGGTCTGGCACTGAAGCTTTCTTT
CASTTGSGTEAFF
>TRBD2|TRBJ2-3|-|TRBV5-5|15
TGTGCCACTCTAGACCAGCGGGGGGGCAAAGATACGCAGTATTTT
CATLDQRGGKDTQYF
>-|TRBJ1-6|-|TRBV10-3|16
TGTGCCATCAGCACCAATTGGGGGGGGCAGGATTCACCCCTCCACTTT
CAISTNWGGQDSPLHF
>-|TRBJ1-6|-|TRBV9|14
TGTGCCAGCAGGTTGGGGGACTCTCAAGGCCCCCTCCACTTT
CASRLGDSQGPLHF
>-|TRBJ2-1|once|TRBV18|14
TGTGCCAGCTCACCACTAGCGACCTACAATGAGCAGTTCTTC
CASSPLATYNEQFF
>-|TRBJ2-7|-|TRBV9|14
TGTGCCAGCAGCGTGGCAGGCCAACACTACGAGCAGTACTTC
CASSVAGQHYEQYF
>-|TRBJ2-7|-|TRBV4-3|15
TGCGCCAGCAGCCAAGATTCGGCCGTCCCAACGGGGCAGTACTTC
CASSQDSAVPTGQYF
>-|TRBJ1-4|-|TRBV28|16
TGTGCCAGCAGTTCCCCTACGCGGGCAACTAATGAAAAACTGTTTTTT
CASSSPTRATNEKLFF
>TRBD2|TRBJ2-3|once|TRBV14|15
TGTGCCAGCAGCCAAGGGACTAGCGACTTAGATACGCAGTATTTT
CASSQGTSDLDTQYF
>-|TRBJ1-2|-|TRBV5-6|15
TGTGCCAGCAGCCGGACGATGGAGGTTAACTATGGCTACACCTTC
CASSRTMEVNYGYTF
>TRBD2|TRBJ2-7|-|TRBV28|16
TGTGCCAGCAGTTCCGCCGTGGCGCGGGGGGGGCGTGAGCAGTACTTC
CASSSAVARGGREQYF
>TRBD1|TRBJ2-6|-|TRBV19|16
TGTGCCAGTGGGGACAGGGGAAGCTCTGGGGCCAACGTCCTGACTTTC
CASGDRGSSGANVLTF
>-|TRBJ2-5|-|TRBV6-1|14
TGTGCCAGCAGTGACCCACCGAGACAAGAGACCCAGTACTTC
CASSDPPRQETQYF
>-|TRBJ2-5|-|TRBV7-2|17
TGTGCCAGCGGCTCCCCGGGATCGAGCGGCTATAAAGAGACCCAGTACTTC
CASGSPGSSGYKETQYF
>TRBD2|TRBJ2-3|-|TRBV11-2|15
TGTGCCAGCAGCGCCGCGGGGGGGGATATAGATACGCAGTATTTT
CASSAAGGDIDTQYF
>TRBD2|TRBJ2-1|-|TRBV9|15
TGTGCCAGCAGCGTCGCGGCGGGGGTCTACAATGAGCAGTTCTTC
CASSVAAGVYNEQFF
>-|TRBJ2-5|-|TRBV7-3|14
TGTGCCAGCAGCTTAATTGGGGCTGGGGAGACCCAGTACTTC
CASSLIGAGETQYF
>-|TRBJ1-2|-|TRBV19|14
TGTGCCAGTAGTACTCGGGACAAAAGCGGTGGCTACACCTTC
CASSTRDKSGGYTF
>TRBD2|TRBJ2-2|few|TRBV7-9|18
TGTGCCAGCAGCTTACTGCCAGCGGGATCTGCGAACACCGGGGAGCTGTTTTTT
CASSLLPAGSANTGELFF
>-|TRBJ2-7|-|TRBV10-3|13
TGTGCCATCAGTGTGAGGAGGGTGGAGGAGCAGTACTTC
CAISVRRVEEQYF
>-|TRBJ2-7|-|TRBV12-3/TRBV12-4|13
TGTGCCAGCAGGAGACAGAGTACCTACGAGCAGTACTTC
CASRRQSTYEQYF
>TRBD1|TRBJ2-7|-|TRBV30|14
TGTGCCTGGAGCGGGACAGGGGGAGGCTACGAGCAGTACTTC
CAWSGTGGGYEQYF
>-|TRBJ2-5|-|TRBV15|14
TGTGCCACCAGCAGAACCCGGGGCCAAGAGACCCAGTACTTC
CATSRTRGQETQYF
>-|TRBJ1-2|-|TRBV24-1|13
TGTGCCACCAGCGGGGGGCCTAACTATGGCTACACCTTC
CATSGGPNYGYTF
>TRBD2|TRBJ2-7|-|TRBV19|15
TGTGCCAGTAAACTAGCGGGAGAATCCTCCTACGAGCAGTACTTC
CASKLAGESSYEQYF
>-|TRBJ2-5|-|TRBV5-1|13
TGCGCCAGCAGCTCAGGCCAAGGAGAGACCCAGTACTTC
CASSSGQGETQYF
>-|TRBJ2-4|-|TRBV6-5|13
TGTGCCAGCAGCCAGACATACCAAAACATTCAGTACTTC
CASSQTYQNIQYF
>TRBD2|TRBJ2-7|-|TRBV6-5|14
TGTGCCAGCAGAGATTCGGGAGGGGGCTACGAGCAGTACTTC
CASRDSGGGYEQYF
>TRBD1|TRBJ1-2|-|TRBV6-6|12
TGTGCCACCGGGACAGGGAGCTATGGCTACACCTTC
CATGTGSYGYTF
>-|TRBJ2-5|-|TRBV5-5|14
TGTGCCAGCAGCTTGGTCTCGGGGGAAGAGACCCAGTACTTC
CASSLVSGEETQYF
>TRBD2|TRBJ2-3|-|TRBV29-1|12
TGCAGCGTTGGGCTAGCGGGGGGTGCGCAGTATTTT
CSVGLAGGAQYF
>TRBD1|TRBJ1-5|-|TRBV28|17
TGTGCCAGCAGCCCTGAAACAGGGGGAGAATCTAGTCAGCCCCAGCATTTT
CASSPETGGESSQPQHF
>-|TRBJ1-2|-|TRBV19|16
TGTGCCAGCCTAGGGGGAACAGGGACCCTTGGCTATGGCTACACCTTC
CASLGGTGTLGYGYTF
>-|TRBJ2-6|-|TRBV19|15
TGTGCCAGTAGTACTACAGACTCTGGGGCCAACGTCCTGACTTTC
CASSTTDSGANVLTF
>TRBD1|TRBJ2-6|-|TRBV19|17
TGTGCCAGTAGTATATGGACAGGCCGCTCTGGGGCCAACGTCCTGACTTTC
CASSIWTGRSGANVLTF
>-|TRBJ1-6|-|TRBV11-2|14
TGTGCCAGCAGCTTCGTTCCTAGGAATTCACCCCTCCACTTT
CASSFVPRNSPLHF
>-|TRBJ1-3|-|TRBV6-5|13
TGTGCCAGCATTTCAGGGACTGGAAACACCATATATTTT
CASISGTGNTIYF
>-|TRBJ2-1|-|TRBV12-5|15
TGTGCTAGTGGTTTGGGGGACACCTCCTACAATGAGCAGTTCTTC
CASGLGDTSYNEQFF
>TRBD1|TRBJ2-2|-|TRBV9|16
TGTGCCAGCAGCCCCACGGCAGGGGGCAACACCGGGGAGCTGTTTTTT
CASSPTAGGNTGELFF
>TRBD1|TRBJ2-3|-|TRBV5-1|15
TGCGCCAGCAGCGTGGGACAGGGAAATACAGATACGCAGTATTTT
CASSVGQGNTDTQYF
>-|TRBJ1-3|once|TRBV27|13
TGTGCCGGTCCCCAGGGATCTGGAAACACCATATATTTT
CAGPQGSGNTIYF
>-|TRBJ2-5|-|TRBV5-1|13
TGCGCCAGCAGCTGGACTCCTCAAGAGACCCAGTACTTC
CASSWTPQETQYF
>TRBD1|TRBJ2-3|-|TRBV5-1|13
TGCGCCAGCTCTGGACAGGGTTCCGATACGCAGTATTTT
CASSGQGSDTQYF
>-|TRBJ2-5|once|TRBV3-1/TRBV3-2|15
TGTGCCAGCAGCCGGGCCCTGGACAGCTGGGAGACCCAGTACTTC
CASSRALDSWETQYF
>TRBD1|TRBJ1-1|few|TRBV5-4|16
TGTGCCAGCAGCTCCCCACCGGGACAGGGGGCACAGGACGCTTTCTTT
CASSSPPGQGAQDAFF
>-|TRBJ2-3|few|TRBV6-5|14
TGTGCCAGCAGTTACAACACCTTCACAGATACGCAGTATTTT
CASSYNTFTDTQYF
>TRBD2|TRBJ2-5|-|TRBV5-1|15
TGCGCCAGCAGCTTGGAGGGAGCGGGGGGTGAGACCCAGTACTTC
CASSLEGAGGETQYF
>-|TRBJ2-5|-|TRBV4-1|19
TGCGCCAGCAGCCAAGAAGCCGCGGACTATGTGCAAGATTTAGAGACCCAGTACTTC
CASSQEAADYVQDLETQYF
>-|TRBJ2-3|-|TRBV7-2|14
TGTGCCAGCAGCCTACTTGGGGGGACAGATACGCAGTATTTT
CASSLLGGTDTQYF
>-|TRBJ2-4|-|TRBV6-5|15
TGTGCCAGCAGCGACTCGGGGGTAGCCAAAAACATTCAGTACTTC
CASSDSGVAKNIQYF
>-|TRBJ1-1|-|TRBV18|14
TGTGCCAGCTCGGGCGGGCAGATGAACACTGAAGCTTTCTTT
CASSGGQMNTEAFF
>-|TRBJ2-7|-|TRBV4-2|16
TGTGCCAGCAGCCAACGTGGGGCGGGACTTTCCTACGAGCAGTACTTC
CASSQRGAGLSYEQYF
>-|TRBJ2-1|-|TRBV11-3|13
TGTGCCAGCAGCCTCCGGGGGACTTACGAGCAGTTCTTC
CASSLRGTYEQFF